This T cell receptor (beta chain) derives from a study of blood T cell repertoires in COVID-19 (dated by TCRdb to about 2020). In the study overall: Samples from collaborators originated in the United States, Italy and Spain and spanned both the acute and convalescent phases of COVID-19. The prospective study material was composed of cDNA or gDNA derived from T cells, B-cell-depleted T cells, or PBMCs. Deeply sampled blood TCRbeta repertoires from subjects exposed to, actively infected with, or recovered from COVID-19 were included in the dataset. A freely available public database, intended as a resource for researchers studying the immune response to SARS-CoV-2, is where the repertoires were released. Samples were obtained from the ongoing ImmuneRACE study (first 160 participants) and from 1,254 subjects provided by 6 global collaborators. Sample metadata almost always included a de-identified subject ID, COVID-19 status, age in years and sex. Where HLA class I and class II types were available, the types were taken from metadata supplied by the sample provider, not from assay-based typing. Overall results and qualifications from the work: The amount of clinical and demographic metadata varied by source and participant and was provided uncurated.

Collaborating institutions collected whole blood in K2EDTA tubes following their own protocols. For TCRbeta analysis, collaborators shipped samples as frozen whole blood, isolated PBMCs, or DNA extracted from either of those sample types. The immunoSEQ Assay, a bias-controlled multiplex PCR, was used to amplify TCRbeta CDR3 regions from genomic DNA. Processing in the source paper ran as follows. Within the assay, amplification of reference gene primers was used to estimate how many nucleated cells each sample contained. Sequence reads were collapsed and filtered to measure the absolute abundance of every unique TCRbeta CDR3 rearrangement. For each sample, productive Simpson clonality was calculated by taking the square root of Simpson's diversity index across productive rearrangements. Drawn from immuneACCESS, this table holds only the in-frame rearrangements with V and J called that TCRdb kept. Clones are partly lost; checked studies trace under half to an unresolved V gene and leave the rest unexplained. That table gives V, J and clone size, and the DNA gave D and trimming. This sample gives about 200,000 clones in total; roughly 86% of them show up just once. Around 2.7% of the sample is taken by the ten largest.

About this clone: Its recognized antigen is unknown. No much larger clonotype is one base removed from it; base qualities were not supplied.

Specimen: peripheral blood. The source of this sequence is a man between 60 and 75 years old with acute or convalescent COVID-19.

The DNA is TGTGCCAGCACCGAGACTAGGACCACAGATACGCAGTATTTT. Its protein reads: CASTETRTTDTQYF. Recombination joined TRBV6-5 with TRBJ2-3, with TRBD2 perhaps the D gene, on 6 matching bases. A distance of 13 bases separates the germline ends of V and J, which lose 7 bases and 2 bases respectively. The germline V gene supplies CDR1 MNHEY and CDR2 SVGAGI. The CDR3 sequence holds 14 residues, the cysteine and phenylalanine included. Only the CDR3 region is kept as DNA, spanning 42 bases read in frame from base 1.